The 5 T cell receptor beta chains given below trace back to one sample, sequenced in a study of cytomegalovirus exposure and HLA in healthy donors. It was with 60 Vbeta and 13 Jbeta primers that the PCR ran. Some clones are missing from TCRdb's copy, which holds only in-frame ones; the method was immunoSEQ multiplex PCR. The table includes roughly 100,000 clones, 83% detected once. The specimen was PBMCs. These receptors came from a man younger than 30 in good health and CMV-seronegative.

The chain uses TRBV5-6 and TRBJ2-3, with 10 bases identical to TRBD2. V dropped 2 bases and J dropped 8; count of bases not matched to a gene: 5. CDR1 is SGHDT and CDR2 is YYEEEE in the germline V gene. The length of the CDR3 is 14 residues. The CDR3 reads CASSLGLAASTQYF. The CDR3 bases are TGTGCCAGCAGCTTAGGACTAGCGGCCTCTACGCAGTATTTT.

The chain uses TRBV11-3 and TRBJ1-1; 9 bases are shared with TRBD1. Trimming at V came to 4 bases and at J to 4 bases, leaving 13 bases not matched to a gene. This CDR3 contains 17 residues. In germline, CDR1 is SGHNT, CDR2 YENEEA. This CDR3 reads CASSSNPTRQGVTEAFF. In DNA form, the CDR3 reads TGTGCCAGCAGCTCTAACCCCACCAGACAGGGGGTCACTGAAGCTTTCTTT.

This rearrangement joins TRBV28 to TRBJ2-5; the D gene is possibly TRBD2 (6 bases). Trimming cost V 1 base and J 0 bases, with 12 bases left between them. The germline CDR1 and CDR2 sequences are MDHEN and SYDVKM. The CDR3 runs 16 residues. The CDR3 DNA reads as TGTGCCAGCAGTTTATCGGGGGTGTCGTACCAAGAGACCCAGTACTTC. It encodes CASSLSGVSYQETQYF. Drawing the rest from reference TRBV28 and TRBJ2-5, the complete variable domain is DVKVTQSSRYLVKRTGEKVFLECVQDMDHENMFWYRQDPGLGLRLIYFSYDVKMKEKGDIPEGYSVSREKKERFSLILESASTNQTSMYLCASSLSGVSYQETQYFGPGTRLLVL.

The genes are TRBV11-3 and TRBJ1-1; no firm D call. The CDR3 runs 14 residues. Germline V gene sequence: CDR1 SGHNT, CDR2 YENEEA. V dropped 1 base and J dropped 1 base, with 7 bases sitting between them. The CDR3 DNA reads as TGTGCCAGCAGCTTAGGAGGAGGGAACACTGAAGCTTTCTTT. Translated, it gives CASSLGGGNTEAFF.

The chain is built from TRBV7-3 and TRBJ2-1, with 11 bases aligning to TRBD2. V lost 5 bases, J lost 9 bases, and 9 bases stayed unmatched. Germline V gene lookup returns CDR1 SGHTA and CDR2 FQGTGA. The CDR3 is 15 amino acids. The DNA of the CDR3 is TGTGCCAGCAGCCCATTAGCGGGAGGGTTGATTGAGCAGTTCTTC. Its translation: CASSPLAGGLIEQFF.